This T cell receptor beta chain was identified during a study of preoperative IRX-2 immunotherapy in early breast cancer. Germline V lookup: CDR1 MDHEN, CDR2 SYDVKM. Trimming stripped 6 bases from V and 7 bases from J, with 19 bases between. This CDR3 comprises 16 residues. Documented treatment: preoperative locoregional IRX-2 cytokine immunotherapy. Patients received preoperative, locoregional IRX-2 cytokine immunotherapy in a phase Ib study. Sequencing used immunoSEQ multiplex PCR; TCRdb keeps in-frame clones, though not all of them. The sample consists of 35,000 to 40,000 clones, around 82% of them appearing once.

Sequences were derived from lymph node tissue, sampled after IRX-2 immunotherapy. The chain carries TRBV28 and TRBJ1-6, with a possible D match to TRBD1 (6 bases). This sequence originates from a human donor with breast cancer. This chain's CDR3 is CASSPEGRGRNSPLHF. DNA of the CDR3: TGTGCCAGCAGCCCGGAGGGGAGGGGGAGAAATTCACCCCTCCACTTT. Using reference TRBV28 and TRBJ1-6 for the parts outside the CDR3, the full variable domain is DVKVTQSSRYLVKRTGEKVFLECVQDMDHENMFWYRQDPGLGLRLIYFSYDVKMKEKGDIPEGYSVSREKKERFSLILESASTNQTSMYLCASSPEGRGRNSPLHFGNGTRLTVT.